Listed here are 32 T cell receptor beta chains from one sample, sequenced in a study of T-cell reconstitution after alpha-beta-depleted transplantation in children. Preparation of the TCRbeta library was carried out with unique molecular identifiers. Each CDR3 protein gets one entry after TCRdb re-called the PCR reads with MiXCR. Among almost 250,000 distinct CDR3 sequences, 25% were seen once, and the ten largest hold about 2.8%. Here the sequenced sample was PBMCs, taken before TCRalphabeta/CD19-depleted stem cell transplant. Every receptor here comes from a girl aged 2 to 9 with Fanconi anemia, due to receive a stem cell transplant.

The chain has TRBV4-1 and TRBJ2-5; D gene ambiguous. Germline CDR1 reads MGHRA; CDR2 reads YSYEKL. The CDR3 is made up of 13 amino acids. V was shortened by 0 bases and J by 3 bases, with 5 bases between the two germline ends. The CDR3 DNA is TGCGCCAGCAGCCAAGAACGGGAAGAGACCCAGTACTTC. Its translation is CASSQEREETQYF.

This chain links TRBV29-1 with TRBJ2-2; D is unclear. Germline CDR1 is SQVTM and CDR2 is ANQGSEA. This CDR3 comprises 12 residues. The V gene lost 5 bases and the J gene lost 4 bases, with 8 bases spanning the gap. CDR3 sequence reads: CSVYDVTGELFF. CDR3 DNA sequence: TGCAGCGTTTATGATGTCACCGGGGAGCTGTTTTTT.

This clonotype was counted only a few times. The chain carries TRBV29-1 and TRBJ2-7; D not resolved. The CDR3 has 13 residues. Germline loops: CDR1 SQVTM, CDR2 ANQGSEA. V gave up 2 bases and J gave up 2 bases, with 10 bases separating them. DNA of the CDR3: TGCAGCGTTGAACTGGCTGACACCTACGAGCAGTACTTC. It specifies CSVELADTYEQYF.

This clonotype was picked up a small number of times. This rearrangement joins TRBV2 to TRBJ1-2; D gene uncertain. Germline CDR1 is SNHLY and CDR2 is FYNNEI. V was clipped by 1 base and J by 4 bases, with 10 bases between them. There are 14 residues in the CDR3. The CDR3 region is CASSEGGPVYGYTF. The CDR3 DNA follows: TGTGCCAGCAGTGAAGGAGGGCCGGTCTATGGCTACACCTTC.

This clonotype was observed once. The V call is TRBV4-1, the J call TRBJ1-5; D is undetermined. The V and J ends lost 1 base and 8 bases respectively, with 9 bases between them. CDR1 is MGHRA, CDR2 YSYEKL, per germline. The CDR3 runs 13 residues. The CDR3 protein is CASSQVLEEPQHF. In nucleotides, the CDR3 is TGCGCCAGCAGCCAAGTCTTAGAGGAGCCCCAGCATTTT.

This rearrangement joins TRBV20-1 to TRBJ1-6; 7 bases line up with TRBD1. CDR1 is DFQATT, CDR2 SNEGSKA, per germline (reference sequence). The CDR3 is made up of 13 amino acids. The junction had 3 bases not matched to a gene; V was cut back by 2 bases and J by 8 bases. In nucleotides, the CDR3 is TGCAGTGCTAGACAGGGGGGCGATTCACCCCTCCACTTT. Encoded protein: CSARQGGDSPLHF.

The chain has TRBV3-1 and TRBJ2-1, with 8 positions matching TRBD1. This CDR3 contains 17 residues. Germline trimming cut 11 bases from V and 2 bases from J; bases unmatched to any gene: 17. The V gene's germline CDR1 is LGHDT and CDR2 YNNKEL (reference sequence). The CDR3 coding sequence is TGTGCCTGCTGCCAAGGAGTGACAGGGGTTCCCTACAATGAGCAGTTCTTC. Its translation: CACCQGVTGVPYNEQFF.

This clonotype appeared a few times. J is TRBJ2-1 and V is TRBV5-1; D is uncertain. Germline V gene sequence: CDR1 SGHRS, CDR2 YFSETQ. CDR3 length: 14 amino acids. With 0 bases removed from V and 0 bases from J, the gap between germline ends came to 4 bases. CDR3 sequence (DNA): TGCGCCAGCAGCTTGGGGTTCTCCTACAATGAGCAGTTCTTC. It is translated as CASSLGFSYNEQFF.

The V and J genes are TRBV20-1 and TRBJ2-5, with 8 nucleotides matching TRBD2. The germline CDR1 and CDR2 sequences are DFQATT and SNEGSKA (reference sequence). The CDR3 totals 15 residues. J gave up 1 base and V 6 bases, and 10 bases lay outside the gene matches. For the CDR3, the DNA is TGCAGTGCCGAGACTAGCGAACTTATCCAAGAGACCCAGTACTTC. Its protein is CSAETSELIQETQYF.

This clonotype was observed a few times. The genes are TRBV5-1 and TRBJ2-1; 9 nucleotides line up with TRBD1. With 4 bases clipped from V and 1 base from J, the junction kept 3 bases outside the gene matches. CDR1 and CDR2 (germline): SGHRS, YFSETQ. The CDR3 loop spans 15 amino acids. The CDR3 coding sequence is TGCGCCAGCAGCGTGGGACAGGGATCCTACAATGAGCAGTTCTTC. The encoded protein is CASSVGQGSYNEQFF.

This clonotype has a count of ten or more. The V gene is TRBV6-2 or TRBV6-3, the J gene TRBJ1-6; the D is unclear. The germline V gene has CDR1 MNHEY and CDR2 SVGEGT. Trimming took 6 bases from V and 9 from J, leaving 9 bases between them. The CDR3 is made up of 12 amino acids. CDR3 protein: CASRRQVSPLHF. DNA of the CDR3: TGTGCCAGCAGAAGACAAGTTTCACCCCTCCACTTT.

The J gene is TRBJ2-5, the V gene TRBV20-1, with unresolved D. Germline CDR1 reads DFQATT; CDR2 reads SNEGSKA (reference sequence). V was trimmed by 3 bases and J by 5 bases, leaving 4 bases between them. This CDR3 comprises 10 residues. The CDR3 bases are TGCAGTGCTAGTTTGGAGACCCAGTACTTC. This codes for CSASLETQYF.

This clonotype was detected only a few times. J is TRBJ2-7 and V is TRBV25-1; tentatively, D is TRBD1 (6 bases). CDR3 length equals 15 residues. V was shortened by 4 bases and J by 6 bases, with 19 bases between the two germline ends. Germline loops: CDR1 MGHDK, CDR2 SYGVNS. This chain's CDR3 is CASSALGLGASEQYF. The CDR3 region has the DNA TGTGCCAGCAGTGCCCTCGGGCTGGGGGCATCCGAGCAGTACTTC.

This clonotype was recorded many times. J is TRBJ1-1 and V is TRBV6-6; tentatively, D is TRBD1 (5 bases). This CDR3 spans 14 amino acids. Trimming pared 4 bases from V and 0 bases from J, leaving 9 bases between. Germline CDR1 MNHNY, CDR2 SVGAGI (reference sequence). CDR3 sequence (DNA): TGTGCCAGCAGTTTCGGGACGATGAACACTGAAGCTTTCTTT. It is translated as CASSFGTMNTEAFF.

There are many counts of this clonotype. The gene calls are TRBV12-3 or TRBV12-4 and TRBJ2-7; TRBD1 matches 8 bases. This CDR3 comprises 13 residues. J gave up 3 bases and V 9 bases, and 7 bases lay outside the gene matches. The CDR3 reads CASGPGQGYEQYF. Here the CDR3 DNA reads TGTGCCAGTGGTCCCGGACAGGGCTACGAGCAGTACTTC.

This sequence joins TRBV25-1 and TRBJ2-5; 12 bases are shared with TRBD1. The V and J ends lost 5 bases and 4 bases, in that order; junction bases with no gene match: 8. CDR1 MGHDK and CDR2 SYGVNS come from the germline V gene. This CDR3 contains 16 residues. The CDR3 DNA is TGTGCCAGCAGTCCGCGGGACAGGGGGCGTCGAGAGACCCAGTACTTC. This sequence encodes CASSPRDRGRRETQYF.

This clonotype occurred a few times. The chain links TRBV29-1 to TRBJ2-3; D is uncertain. Germline V CDR1 and CDR2: SQVTM, ANQGSEA. The CDR3 has 15 residues. V lost 4 bases and J 0 bases, leaving 14 bases between the germline ends. CDR3 sequence (DNA): TGCAGCGTTGCCGGTTGGACCGCGAGCACAGATACGCAGTATTTT. Its translation is CSVAGWTASTDTQYF.

This clonotype was seen just once. The chain combines TRBV3-1 with TRBJ2-7; 10 positions agree with TRBD2. Germline V CDR1 and CDR2: LGHDT, YNNKEL (reference sequence). V lost 1 base, J lost 6 bases, and 6 bases stayed unmatched. The CDR3 loop spans 15 amino acids. The CDR3 DNA reads as TGTGCCAGCAGCCAAGGTTCCCTAGCGGGAGTCGAGCAGTACTTC. Its translation is CASSQGSLAGVEQYF.

This clonotype was seen a few times. This chain links TRBV6-2 or TRBV6-3 with TRBJ2-2, with TRBD2 matching 7 bases. The germline gives CDR1 MNHEY, CDR2 SVGEGT. V gave up 4 bases and J gave up 4 bases; unmatched junction bases: 6. The CDR3 consists of 15 residues. The CDR3 DNA reads TGTGCCAGCAGTTTGCTAGGCGGGAGCACCGGGGAGCTGTTTTTT. As protein: CASSLLGGSTGELFF.

This clonotype has a count of ten or more. The chain is built from TRBV27 and TRBJ2-4; D not resolved. Germline lookup yields CDR1 MNHEY and CDR2 SMNVEV (reference sequence). The CDR3 sequence is 13 residues long. The V end lost 3 bases, the J end lost 10 bases, and 13 bases lay between the germline ends. CDR3 in amino acids: CASSFGSVGIQYF. The CDR3 coding sequence is TGTGCCAGCAGTTTTGGGTCAGTCGGGATTCAGTACTTC.

V and J are TRBV29-1 and TRBJ1-4, with 9 bases identical to TRBD1. V shed 7 bases, J shed 8 bases, and the junction held 8 bases outside the gene matches. This CDR3 spans 13 amino acids. Germline-derived CDR1 and CDR2 are SQVTM and ANQGSEA. The CDR3 DNA reads TGCAGCGCAACCGGGACAGGGATGGAAAAACTGTTTTTT. This codes for CSATGTGMEKLFF.

This clonotype was seen at least ten times. CDR3 bases: TGTGCCAGCGCGGACACGGTCTATGGCTACACCTTC. This translates into CASADTVYGYTF. The chain carries TRBV7-2 and TRBJ1-2, with D maybe TRBD1 (5 bases). The CDR3 is 12 residues long. Germline-derived CDR1 and CDR2 are SGHTA and FQGNSA. The V end lost 8 bases, the J end lost 4 bases, and 11 bases lay between the germline ends.

Ten or more counts support this clonotype. This chain links TRBV9 with TRBJ2-2; D gene ambiguous. The CDR3 is made up of 12 amino acids. Trimming took 2 bases from V and 5 from J, leaving 4 bases between them. The germline CDR1 and CDR2 sequences are SGDLS and YYNGEE. Here the CDR3 reads CASSVSTGELFF. The CDR3 DNA reads TGTGCCAGCAGCGTCTCGACCGGGGAGCTGTTTTTT. The full variable domain, its missing parts supplied by reference TRBV9 and TRBJ2-2, is DSGVTQTPKHLITATGQRVTLRCSPRSGDLSVYWYQQSLDQGLQFLIQYYNGEERAKGNILERFSAQQFPDLHSELNLSSLELGDSALYFCASSVSTGELFFGEGSRLTVL.

This clonotype has a count of ten or more. V usage is TRBV6-2 or TRBV6-3 and J usage is TRBJ2-3; unclear D gene. The V end was cut by 7 bases, the J end by 6 bases, with 8 bases between. This CDR3 contains 11 residues. CDR1 and CDR2 (germline): MNHEY, SVGEGT. Written as DNA, the CDR3 is TGTGCCAGCATCCATCGGGATACGCAGTATTTT. The encoded protein is CASIHRDTQYF.

The gene calls are TRBV20-1 and TRBJ2-1, with 7 bases fitting TRBD2. CDR1 DFQATT and CDR2 SNEGSKA come from the germline V gene (reference sequence). V dropped 6 bases and J dropped 4; count of bases not matched to a gene: 12. The CDR3 has 15 residues. The CDR3 protein is CSAPHLAEKYNEQFF. The CDR3 DNA reads TGCAGTGCCCCGCACCTAGCGGAGAAATACAATGAGCAGTTCTTC.

In its sample, this clonotype was seen a few times. V and J are TRBV7-3 and TRBJ2-7, with 9 bases aligning to TRBD1. Unmatched junction bases numbered 4, after V lost 5 bases and J lost 2 bases. The CDR3 covers 14 residues. The germline gives CDR1 SGHTA, CDR2 FQGTGA. CDR3 nucleotides: TGTGCCAGCAGCCCAAGACAGGGGGCCTACGAGCAGTACTTC. This encodes CASSPRQGAYEQYF.

In this sample, this clonotype turned up many times. The chain has TRBV20-1 and TRBJ1-1, with D possibly being TRBD1 (5 bases). This CDR3 has 12 amino acids. Trimming stripped 6 bases from V and 6 bases from J, with 14 bases between. The germline V gene has CDR1 DFQATT and CDR2 SNEGSKA (reference sequence). The CDR3 loop is CSACVGVAEAFF. The CDR3 DNA follows: TGCAGTGCATGCGTGGGGGTGGCTGAAGCTTTCTTT.

There are a few counts of this clonotype. This chain joins TRBV5-1 and TRBJ2-1; the D gene is possibly TRBD1 (5 bases). V shed 0 bases and J shed 5 bases, with 12 bases lying between them. Germline CDR1 reads SGHRS; CDR2 reads YFSETQ. The CDR3 covers 15 residues. The CDR3 coding sequence is TGCGCCAGCAGCTTGGTTCGCAGGGTTGACAATGAGCAGTTCTTC. Protein product: CASSLVRRVDNEQFF.

CDR3 region: CASSDRASGKSSYNEQFF. DNA for the CDR3: TGTGCCAGCAGTGACAGGGCTAGCGGGAAGAGCTCCTACAATGAGCAGTTCTTC. V usage is TRBV6-4 and J usage is TRBJ2-1; 9 bases are a match to TRBD2. V trimming: 2 bases; J trimming: 0 bases; junction bases outside the gene matches: 8. The CDR3 spans 18 residues. Germline V gene lookup returns CDR1 MRHNA and CDR2 SNTAGT.

V is TRBV29-1 and J is TRBJ2-2; TRBD2 might be the D (6 bases). The CDR3 extends over 14 amino acids. Germline lookup yields CDR1 SQVTM and CDR2 ANQGSEA. V lost 5 bases and J lost 6, with 16 bases in between. CDR3 loop: CSVSDGRRAGELFF. CDR3 coding DNA: TGCAGCGTTTCCGACGGGAGAAGGGCCGGGGAGCTGTTTTTT.

CDR3 loop: CSAEAGQGDYEQYF. The DNA of the CDR3 is TGCAGTGCTGAGGCGGGACAGGGCGACTACGAGCAGTACTTC. The chain is built from TRBV20-1 and TRBJ2-7; 9 bases match TRBD1. The CDR3 sequence is 14 residues long. Germline CDR1 is DFQATT and CDR2 is SNEGSKA (reference sequence). The trim removed 5 bases at V and 3 bases at J, leaving 8 bases unmatched.

Only one count was recorded for this clonotype. A much larger clone differs from this one at a single base, so this may be a read error. This chain uses TRBV20-1 with TRBJ2-3, with 11 bases identical to TRBD2. The CDR3 totals 16 residues. The germline gives CDR1 DFQATT, CDR2 SNEGSKA (reference sequence). The CDR3 reads CCASPLAGGIRDTQYF. DNA of the CDR3: TGCTGTGCTAGTCCCTTAGCGGGGGGGATTCGAGATACGCAGTATTTT.